One sample yielded the 25 T cell receptor beta chains listed below, sequenced in a study of T cells and copy number aberrations in small-cell lung cancer. Libraries were prepared by immunoSEQ multiplex PCR; TCRdb keeps only in-frame clonotypes and omits some of them. The sample has about 2,000 clones; 70% to 85% are singletons. The sample comprised normal tissue next to the tumor. Receptor source: a man over 45 with small cell lung cancer.

This clone was observed once. The rearrangement joins TRBV28 to TRBJ2-3, with D perhaps matching TRBD2 (6 bases). There are 16 residues in the CDR3. Trimming cost V 3 bases and J 4 bases, with 17 bases left between them. Germline loops: CDR1 MDHEN, CDR2 SYDVKM. The CDR3, as DNA: TGTGCCAGCAGTTTTTGTCCCGGGAGATATGCAGATACGCAGTATTTT. Encoded protein: CASSFCPGRYADTQYF.

This clone rates as large. The chain combines TRBV19 with TRBJ1-5; D remains unclear. Germline V gives CDR1 LNHDA, CDR2 SQIVND (reference sequence). The CDR3 consists of 15 residues. The V and J ends lost 5 bases and 0 bases respectively, with 11 bases between them. In DNA, the CDR3 is TGTGCCAGTAGTCCCGCCGGGGATAGCAATCAGCCCCAGCATTTT. Translation gives CASSPAGDSNQPQHF.

The chain links TRBV16 to TRBJ1-1; D unresolved. V lost 6 bases and J 5 bases, leaving 13 bases between the germline ends. CDR3 length: 13 residues. Germline CDR1 KGHSY, CDR2 FQNENV. The CDR3 DNA is TGTGCCAGCAGACAGACCGTGTATACTGAAGCTTTCTTT. Residues: CASRQTVYTEAFF.

The chain joins TRBV2 to TRBJ2-7; D unresolved. The CDR3 has 15 amino acids. Trimming shortened V by 3 bases and J by 0 bases, and 12 bases separated the two germline ends. Germline CDR1 SNHLY, CDR2 FYNNEI. In nucleotides, the CDR3 is TGTGCCAGCAGTGATGATATCGGGTACTCCTACGAGCAGTACTTC. Its protein is CASSDDIGYSYEQYF.

This clone was seen a handful of times. This rearrangement joins TRBV29-1 to TRBJ1-1; 7 bases match TRBD1. The CDR3 totals 14 residues. In germline, CDR1 is SQVTM, CDR2 ANQGSEA. The junction had 5 bases not matched to a gene; V was cut back by 0 bases and J by 4 bases. The CDR3 loop reads CSVEEQGWSTEAFF. CDR3 DNA: TGCAGCGTTGAAGAACAGGGGTGGAGCACTGAAGCTTTCTTT.

This clone was seen once. The chain joins TRBV7-2 to TRBJ2-7; D not certain. Trimming removed 0 bases at V and 9 bases at J, with 15 bases between. CDR3 length equals 14 residues. Germline V gene lookup returns CDR1 SGHTA and CDR2 FQGNSA. CDR3 sequence: CASSLAFTGLVQYF. In DNA, the CDR3 is TGTGCCAGCAGCTTAGCTTTTACGGGTCTTGTGCAGTACTTC.

The J gene is TRBJ2-7, the V gene TRBV28, with a possible D match to TRBD2 (5 bases). V lost 6 bases to trimming and J lost 3 bases, with 9 bases between them. The CDR3 spans 12 residues. CDR1 is MDHEN, CDR2 SYDVKM, per germline. CDR3: CASSPGLYEQYF. The DNA of the CDR3 is TGTGCCAGCAGCCCTGGACTCTACGAGCAGTACTTC.

This clone was picked up a small number of times. The chain links TRBV9 to TRBJ2-7; TRBD2 agrees at 9 bases. Germline V gene sequence: CDR1 SGDLS, CDR2 YYNGEE. The J segment lost 6 bases and the V segment lost 0 bases, leaving 10 bases of the junction unmatched. The CDR3 covers 16 residues. Here the CDR3 reads CASSVDARTSEGEQYF. The CDR3 DNA reads TGTGCCAGCAGCGTAGATGCTAGGACTAGCGAAGGCGAGCAGTACTTC.

This sequence joins TRBV13 and TRBJ1-1; D is possibly TRBD1 (6 bases). V lost 6 bases, J lost 8 bases, and 16 bases lay in between. Germline CDR1 and CDR2: PRHDT and FYEKMQ (reference sequence). The CDR3 extends over 13 amino acids. The CDR3 is CASRSGKGTEAFF. The CDR3 nucleotides are TGTGCCAGCAGATCGGGGAAGGGGACAGAAGCTTTCTTT.

The chain has TRBV30 and TRBJ2-7; D remains unclear. Per germline, CDR1 GTSNPN and CDR2 SVGIG (reference sequence). The CDR3 is 11 residues long. Trimming took 3 bases from V and 4 from J, leaving 7 bases between them. The CDR3 nucleotides are TGTGCCTGGAGGGAGTCGTACGAGCAGTACTTC. It yields the protein CAWRESYEQYF.

This clone was seen only once. The V and J genes are TRBV18 and TRBJ1-2; 9 bases agree with TRBD1. The ends lost 6 bases at V and 3 bases at J; junction bases unmatched: 11. The length of the CDR3 is 16 residues. CDR1 and CDR2 (germline): KGHSH, LQKENI. The CDR3 DNA reads as TGTGCCAGCTCGGTTTACAGGGGGCGCGTAGACTATGGCTACACCTTC. It encodes CASSVYRGRVDYGYTF.

The V and J genes are TRBV27 and TRBJ2-7, with TRBD2 matching 8 bases. The CDR3 length is 16 residues. Germline CDR1 reads MNHEY; CDR2 reads SMNVEV (reference sequence). J lost 2 bases, V lost 6 bases, and 12 bases had no gene match. In nucleotides, the CDR3 is TGTGCCAGCAGCACGACGGGAGGGCCACAGGCCTACGAGCAGTACTTC. Translation gives CASSTTGGPQAYEQYF.

This sequence joins TRBV7-6 and TRBJ2-7; 13 positions match TRBD2. V lost 5 bases to trimming and J lost 6 bases; unmatched junction nucleotides: 4. Looked up from germline, CDR1 is SGHVS and CDR2 is FNYEAQ. The CDR3 runs 14 residues. The CDR3 bases are TGTGCCAGCAGCCTTTGGACTAGCGGGAGCGAGCAGTACTTC. Residues: CASSLWTSGSEQYF.

The chain uses TRBV28 and TRBJ1-1; TRBD1 matches 8 bases. V shed 6 bases and J 3 bases; nucleotides not matched to a gene: 6. Per germline, CDR1 MDHEN and CDR2 SYDVKM. The CDR3 extends over 14 amino acids. CDR3 coding DNA: TGTGCCAGCAGCTGGGACAGGTTGGACACTGAAGCTTTCTTT. Its protein product is CASSWDRLDTEAFF.

The gene calls are TRBV4-1 and TRBJ1-1, with unresolved D. The CDR3 totals 13 residues. Looked up from germline, CDR1 is MGHRA and CDR2 is YSYEKL. The V end lost 1 base, the J end lost 1 base, and 4 bases lay between the germline ends. The CDR3 sequence is CASSQGGNTEAFF. In DNA form, the CDR3 reads TGCGCCAGCAGCCAAGGGGGGAACACTGAAGCTTTCTTT.

The CDR3 is CASSPGQGSQETQYF. CDR3 coding DNA: TGTGCCAGCAGTCCGGGACAGGGATCCCAAGAGACCCAGTACTTC. The genes are TRBV11-3 and TRBJ2-5; TRBD1 matches 9 bases. The CDR3 runs 15 residues. The germline V gene encodes CDR1 SGHNT and CDR2 YENEEA. V dropped 6 bases and J dropped 1; count of bases not matched to a gene: 6. Using reference TRBV11-3 and TRBJ2-5 for the parts outside the CDR3, the full variable domain is EAGVVQSPRYKIIEKKQPVAFWCNPISGHNTLYWYLQNLGQGPELLIRYENEEAVDDSQLPKDRFSAERLKGVDSTLKIQPAELGDSAVYLCASSPGQGSQETQYFGPGTRLLVL.

The J gene is TRBJ1-1, the V gene TRBV29-1; maybe TRBD1 (5 bases). Germline assignment: CDR1 SQVTM and CDR2 ANQGSEA. Trimming took 6 bases from V and 5 from J, leaving 16 bases between them. The CDR3 totals 13 residues. The CDR3 here is CSVAPTDRTEAFF. As DNA, the CDR3 is TGCAGCGTAGCGCCGACAGATAGGACTGAAGCTTTCTTT.

This clone was observed a few times. The rearrangement joins TRBV30 to TRBJ2-2; TRBD1 matches 8 bases. The V and J ends lost 2 bases and 7 bases, in that order; junction bases with no gene match: 15. The CDR3 runs to 17 residues. Germline CDR1 is GTSNPN and CDR2 is SVGIG (reference sequence). DNA for the CDR3: TGTGCCTGGAGTCTATATACCCTGGACAGGGAGTTCGGGGAGCTGTTTTTT. As protein: CAWSLYTLDREFGELFF.

The chain joins TRBV7-9 to TRBJ1-3; D is unclear. CDR3 length: 16 residues. Germline CDR1 is SEHNR and CDR2 is FQNEAQ (reference sequence). V lost 1 base and J lost 4, with 14 bases in between. The CDR3 DNA is TGTGCCAGCAGCTTAGACCCCAGCGACCTCGGAAACACCATATATTTT. As protein: CASSLDPSDLGNTIYF. Drawing the rest from reference TRBV7-9 and TRBJ1-3, the complete variable domain is DTGVSQNPRHKITKRGQNVTFRCDPISEHNRLYWYRQTLGQGPEFLTYFQNEAQLEKSRLLSDRFSAERPKGSFSTLEIQRTEQGDSAMYLCASSLDPSDLGNTIYFGEGSWLTVV.

J is TRBJ2-1 and V is TRBV11-3; D gene ambiguous. CDR3 length equals 13 residues. V was clipped by 3 bases and J by 4 bases, with 7 bases between them. CDR1 and CDR2 from the germline V gene are SGHNT and YENEEA. The CDR3 sequence: CASSFNQYNEQFF. CDR3 sequence (DNA): TGTGCCAGCAGCTTCAACCAATACAATGAGCAGTTCTTC.

This chain connects TRBV6-1 to TRBJ1-1; perhaps TRBD1 as D (5 bases). The length of the CDR3 is 14 residues. The germline V gene has CDR1 MNHNS and CDR2 SASEGT. The ends were cut back, 4 bases at V and 5 bases at J, with 14 bases in the middle. The CDR3 protein is CASSVEGSGTEAFF. For the CDR3, the DNA is TGTGCCAGCAGTGTTGAGGGGTCAGGGACTGAAGCTTTCTTT.

The chain carries TRBV5-6 and TRBJ1-1; D call uncertain. The ends were cut back, 4 bases at V and 3 bases at J, with 10 bases in the middle. Germline loops: CDR1 SGHDT, CDR2 YYEEEE. This CDR3 is 13 amino acids long. CDR3 DNA: TGTGCCAGCAGCCCTATAAGCCACACTGAAGCTTTCTTT. Amino acids: CASSPISHTEAFF.

The chain combines TRBV6-6 with TRBJ1-4; D gene ambiguous. The CDR3 covers 13 residues. The ends were cut back, 1 base at V and 5 bases at J, with 5 bases in the middle. In germline, CDR1 is MNHNY, CDR2 SVGAGI (reference sequence). The CDR3 DNA reads TGTGCCAGCAGTTACTTGATGAATGAAAAACTGTTTTTT. Translation: CASSYLMNEKLFF.

The rearrangement joins TRBV28 to TRBJ2-7; 7 nucleotides match TRBD1. The V gene's germline CDR1 is MDHEN and CDR2 SYDVKM. There are 14 residues in the CDR3. V was clipped by 6 bases and J by 3 bases; unmatched bases: 8. The CDR3 is CASSPTGSGYEQYF. The CDR3 nucleotides read TGTGCCAGCAGCCCGACAGGGTCTGGCTACGAGCAGTACTTC.

This clone was detected a few times. V gene TRBV6-1 combines with J gene TRBJ2-7; D is unresolved. The germline CDR1 and CDR2 sequences are MNHNS and SASEGT. V was cut by 2 bases and J by 0 bases, with 11 bases left in between. The CDR3 runs 15 residues. The CDR3 spells CASSERQDSSYEQYF. In nucleotides, the CDR3 is TGTGCCAGCAGTGAAAGGCAGGATAGCTCCTACGAGCAGTACTTC.